This T cell receptor (beta chain) comes out of a study of OX40 agonist ivuxolimab in advanced cancers. Overall study findings and caveats: No determination was made of the antigen specificity of the expanded peripheral T cells.

V gave up 1 base and J gave up 4 bases, with 6 bases separating them. CDR3 length: 13 amino acids. CDR1 SGHAT and CDR2 FQNNGV come from the germline V gene. With regard to this clone: Antigen unknown.

Sequenced by immunoSEQ multiplex PCR; TCRdb stores in-frame clones only, minus some. The sample records roughly 92,000 clones, around 90% being singletons. The chain carries TRBV11-2 and TRBJ2-3; D call uncertain. The receptor was derived from an adult with an advanced solid tumor such as melanoma, head and neck, liver or kidney cancer. The sample here was CD4+ or CD8+ T cells sorted from blood, taken in a trial of the OX40 agonist ivuxolimab. The CDR3 nucleotides read TGTGCCAGCAGCTTAGGTCTGCCAGATACGCAGTATTTT. This translates into CASSLGLPDTQYF.